The source of this T cell receptor beta chain is a study of brain metastases from non-small cell lung cancer. Points from the study as a whole: T-cell infiltration was lower in brain metastases than primaries (P < 0.001). Metastases had sparse T cells but largely shared repertoires with primaries.

Only in-frame clones appear in the TCRdb table, and some are missing; sequencing was by immunoSEQ multiplex PCR. The sample holds 7,500 to 8,000 clones, around four fifths seen once. A note on this clone: The antigen is undetermined.

Sequenced: primary lung tumor tissue. The TCR comes from a donor aged 40 or over with non-small cell lung cancer.

The CDR3 region is CASSQGDEQYF. In DNA form, the CDR3 reads TGTGCCAGCAGCCAGGGGGACGAGCAGTACTTC. J is TRBJ2-7 and V is TRBV3-1 (or the pseudogene TRBV3-2), with D perhaps matching TRBD1 or TRBD2 (5 bases each). Germline CDR1 reads LGHDT; CDR2 reads YNNKEL (reference sequence). V gave up 3 bases and J gave up 5 bases, with 5 bases separating them. The CDR3 consists of 11 residues.